The clone carrying this TCR beta chain has ten or more counts. Its antigen is unknown. The entry originates in a study of early T cells in non-severe SARS-CoV-2 infection. Looking at the study overall: Chains from this unsorted whole-blood bulk RNA could not be paired.

The CDR3 extends over 11 amino acids. CDR1 SQVTM and CDR2 ANQGSEA come from the germline V gene. V lost 8 bases and J lost 4, with 11 bases in between. Findings of the study overall: Anti-spike CD8 responses were favored by VDJdb matching, which missed private and CD4 specificities.

cDNA molecules, individually, were tagged with unique molecular identifiers. TCRdb reprocessed the 5' RACE reads with MiXCR, giving one entry per CDR3 protein. The sample holds tens of thousands of distinct CDR3 sequences; about an eighth are singletons and the top ten take 5.5% to 8%. The receptor was derived from an adult who was a healthcare worker with PCR-confirmed SARS-CoV-2 infection or an uninfected control (not recorded which). Sequencing was performed on whole blood. This chain uses TRBV29-1 with TRBJ2-5; D call uncertain. The CDR3: CSYSRAETQYF. Written as DNA, the CDR3 is TGCAGCTACAGTCGGGCAGAGACCCAGTACTTC.